This entry features one T cell receptor (delta chain) sequence. This clone was seen a few times. What antigen it recognizes has not been identified. One base separates it from a far larger clone, so it is likely a read error. The sample originates from a study of γδ T cells in repeated Plasmodium falciparum infection (dated by TCRdb to about 2021). For the wider study: The natural-infection arm enrolled Malian children exposed to intense seasonal malaria transmission, compared against age and gender matched Australian children. Samples from controlled-infection subjects were taken at baseline, right before selected infections, and 21 days after each infection. In the study, the shaping of the human gammadelta T cell repertoire by repeated Plasmodium falciparum infection was examined using natural infection in Mali and controlled human malaria infection. The gammadelta TCR repertoires from Mali were analysed in two ways: cross-sectionally during periods with no transmission, and longitudinally across episodes of acute febrile malaria. Roughly 5 malaria-naive U.S. adults underwent four controlled human malaria infections by bites from P. falciparum NF54-infected Anopheles stephensi mosquitoes over 644 days.

Vgamma9/Vdelta2+ and Vdelta2-negative gammadelta T cell populations were flow-sorted from peripheral blood mononuclear cells for bulk TCR repertoire analysis. Library creation used multiplex PCR. Sequencing was performed on an Illumina MiSeq. From each sorted gammadelta T cell sample, both TCR gamma (TRG) and TCR delta (TRD) chains were sequenced. In the source study's methods: Repertoire analyses included clonotype tree plots, accumulated frequency of the top 20 clonotypes, diversity index (DI) and D75 metrics. Clone calls in TCRdb were regenerated from the public reads with CATT, after which identical DNA sequences shared one row. TCRdb, not the original authors, processed these V and J calls. The sample contains tens of thousands of delta-chain clones, over 0.75% of them found a single time. Nearly 10% of the sample goes to the ten largest clones. Inclusive of the bounding cysteine and phenylalanine, the CDR3 is 26 residues long. The CDR3 DNA has 78 bases and is translated from base 1. V is pruned by 3 bases and J by 0 bases, leaving 32 bases of the junction without a gene match. The germline V gene yields TSWWSYY for CDR1 and QGS for CDR2.

What the study reported, not specific to this receptor: In Vdelta2-negative, largely Vdelta1+, gammadelta TCR repertoires, repeated controlled infections appeared to drive waves of new clonotype selection. Vdelta2-negative gammadelta TCR repertoires from Malian children appeared more clonally expanded, less diverse and less shared than those of Australian children. Because the controlled-infection cohort was small, analysis of inter-individual variability in gammadelta T cell responses was limited. Across time and infection, the Vgamma9/Vdelta2+ TCR repertoires showed a highly stable polyclonal makeup, with many TCRgamma sequences overlapping between individuals. Generalizability was limited because the Malian cohort came from a small rural village made up predominantly of one ethnic group.

This sequence was found in a pool of human donors (malaria-infected and uninfected, not separated). The chain is assembled from TRDV1 and TRDJ1; TRDD3 aligns with 12 central bases. No J gene is reported in TCRdb; it was inferred here by comparing the DNA with germline. Sequenced: gamma-delta T cells from blood. The DNA reads as follows: TGTGCTCTTGGGGACGGATTTTATTCCTACGTGAACCTACTGGGGGATACCGTGCAGCACACCGATAAACTCATCTTT. It is translated as CALGDGFYSYVNLLGDTVQHTDKLIF.